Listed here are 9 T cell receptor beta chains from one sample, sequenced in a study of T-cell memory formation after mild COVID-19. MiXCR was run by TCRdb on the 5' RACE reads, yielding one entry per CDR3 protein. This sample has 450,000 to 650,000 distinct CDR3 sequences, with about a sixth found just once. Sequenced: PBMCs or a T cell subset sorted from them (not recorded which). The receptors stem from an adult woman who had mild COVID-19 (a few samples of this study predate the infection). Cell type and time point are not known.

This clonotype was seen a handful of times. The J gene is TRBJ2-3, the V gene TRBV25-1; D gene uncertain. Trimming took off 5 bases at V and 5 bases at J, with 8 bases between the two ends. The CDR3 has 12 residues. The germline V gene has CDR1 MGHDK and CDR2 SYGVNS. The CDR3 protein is CASSMTGDTQYF. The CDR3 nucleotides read TGTGCCAGCAGTATGACTGGAGATACGCAGTATTTT. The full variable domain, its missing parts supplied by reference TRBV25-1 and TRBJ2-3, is EADIYQTPRYLVIGTGKKITLECSQTMGHDKMYWYQQDPGMELHLIHYSYGVNSTEKGDLSSESTVSRIRTEHFPLTLESARPSHTSQYLCASSMTGDTQYFGPGTRLTVL.

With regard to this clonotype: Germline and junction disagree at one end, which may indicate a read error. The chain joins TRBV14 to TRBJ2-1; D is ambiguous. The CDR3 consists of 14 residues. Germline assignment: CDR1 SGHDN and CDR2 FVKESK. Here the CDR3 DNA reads TGTGCCAGCAGCTTCAACCAAAGACCCCCGGTTTTGGTCTTC. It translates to CASSFNQRPPVLVF.

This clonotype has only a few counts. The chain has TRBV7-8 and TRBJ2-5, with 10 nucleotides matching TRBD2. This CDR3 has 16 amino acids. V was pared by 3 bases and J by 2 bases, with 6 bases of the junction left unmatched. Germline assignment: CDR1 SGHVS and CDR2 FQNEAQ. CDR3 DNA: TGTGCCAGCAGCTTTTTAGCGGGGGGAGTTCAAGAGACCCAGTACTTC. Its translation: CASSFLAGGVQETQYF.

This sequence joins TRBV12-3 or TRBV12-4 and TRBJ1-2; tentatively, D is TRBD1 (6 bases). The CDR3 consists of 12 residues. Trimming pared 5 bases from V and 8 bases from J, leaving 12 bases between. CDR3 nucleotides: TGTGCCAGCAGTCTCTCGGGGGGCGGCTACACCTTC. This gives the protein CASSLSGGGYTF.

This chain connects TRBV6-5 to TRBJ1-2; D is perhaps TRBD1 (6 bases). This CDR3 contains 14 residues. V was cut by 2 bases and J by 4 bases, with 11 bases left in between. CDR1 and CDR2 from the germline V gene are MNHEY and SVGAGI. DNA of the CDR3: TGTGCCAGCAGTTACGTCAGGGGAACCTATGGCTACACCTTC. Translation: CASSYVRGTYGYTF.

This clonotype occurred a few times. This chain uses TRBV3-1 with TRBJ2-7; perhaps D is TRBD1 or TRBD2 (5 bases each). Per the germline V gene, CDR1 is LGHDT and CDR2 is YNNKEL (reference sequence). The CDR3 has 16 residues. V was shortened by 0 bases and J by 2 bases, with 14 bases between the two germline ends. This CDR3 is CASSQDWGTKAYEQYF. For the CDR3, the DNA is TGTGCCAGCAGCCAAGATTGGGGGACCAAAGCCTACGAGCAGTACTTC.

The CDR3 DNA reads TGTGCCAGCAGTCGGTCTCCGGAGCTTAGTAGCACAGATACGCAGTATTTT. Protein sequence: CASSRSPELSSTDTQYF. The V call is TRBV12-3 or TRBV12-4, the J call TRBJ2-3, with unresolved D. The CDR3 runs 17 residues. Trimming removed 5 bases at V and 0 bases at J, with 18 bases between.

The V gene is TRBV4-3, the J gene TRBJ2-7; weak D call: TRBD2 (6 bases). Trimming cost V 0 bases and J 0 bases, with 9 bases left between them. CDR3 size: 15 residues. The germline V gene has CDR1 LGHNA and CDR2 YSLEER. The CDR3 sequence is CASSQDQGLSYEQYF. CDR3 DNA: TGCGCCAGCAGCCAAGACCAGGGACTCTCCTACGAGCAGTACTTC.

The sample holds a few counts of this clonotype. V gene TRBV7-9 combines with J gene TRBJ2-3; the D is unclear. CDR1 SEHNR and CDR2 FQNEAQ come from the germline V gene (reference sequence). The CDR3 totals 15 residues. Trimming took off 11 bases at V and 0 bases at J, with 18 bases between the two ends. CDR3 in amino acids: CAGSMGPESTDTQYF. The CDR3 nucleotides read TGTGCCGGCTCGATGGGTCCAGAAAGCACAGATACGCAGTATTTT.